This passage covers 23 T cell receptor beta chains from one sample sequenced in a study of T-cell memory formation after mild COVID-19. TCRdb reprocessed the 5' RACE reads via MiXCR and lists one record per CDR3 protein. This sample has roughly 400,000 distinct CDR3 sequences, with about a sixth found just once. The specimen was PBMCs or a T cell subset sorted from them (not recorded which). Receptors were obtained from a man aged 18 to 30 who had mild COVID-19 (a few samples of this study predate the infection). Cell type and time point are not known.

This sequence joins TRBV7-9 and TRBJ1-5; D not resolved. The V end lost 2 bases, the J end lost 4 bases, and 6 bases lay between the germline ends. CDR1 SEHNR and CDR2 FQNEAQ come from the germline V gene (reference sequence). The CDR3 spans 13 residues. This CDR3 reads CASSLQWNQPQHF. The CDR3 DNA is TGTGCCAGCAGCTTACAGTGGAATCAGCCCCAGCATTTT.

The CDR3 reads CASSDRGKDTQYF. Here the CDR3 DNA reads TGTGCCAGCAGTGACAGGGGGAAGGATACGCAGTATTTT. The chain is built from TRBV7-2 and TRBJ2-3; 9 bases match TRBD1. The CDR3 loop spans 13 amino acids. The ends lost 6 bases at V and 6 bases at J; junction bases unmatched: 4. Germline values: CDR1 SGHTA, CDR2 FQGNSA.

The rearrangement uses TRBV11-2 and TRBJ2-3; the match to TRBD2 covers 9 bases. J was trimmed by 4 bases and V by 2 bases; bases with no gene match: 4. Germline-derived CDR1 and CDR2 are SGHAT and FQNNGV. This CDR3 spans 15 amino acids. The CDR3 DNA reads TGTGCCAGCAGCTTAAGGACTAGCGTCCCAGATACGCAGTATTTT. Amino acid sequence: CASSLRTSVPDTQYF.

This clonotype was picked up a small number of times. The rearrangement links TRBV5-1 to TRBJ1-2; D is undetermined. The CDR3 totals 12 residues. Between the trimmed V and J ends, which lost 4 bases and 6 bases, there was a span of 10 bases. Germline CDR1 is SGHRS and CDR2 is YFSETQ. CDR3 residues: CASSLQNDGYTF. DNA of the CDR3: TGCGCCAGCAGCCTCCAAAACGATGGCTACACCTTC. Complete variable domain (other parts from reference TRBV5-1 and TRBJ1-2): KAGVTQTPRYLIKTRGQQVTLSCSPISGHRSVSWYQQTPGQGLQFLFEYFSETQRNKGNFPGRFSGRQFSNSRSEMNVSTLELGDSALYLCASSLQNDGYTFGSGTRLTVV.

This clonotype has a count of ten or more. This chain connects TRBV7-9 to TRBJ2-1, with D perhaps given as TRBD1 or TRBD2 (6 bases each). The length of the CDR3 is 14 residues. In germline, CDR1 is SEHNR, CDR2 FQNEAQ (reference sequence). Trimming left V 6 bases short and J 7 bases short, with 16 bases between. The DNA for the CDR3 is TGTGCCAGCAGTATAACGGGGGCAGGGAATGAGCAGTTCTTC. This encodes CASSITGAGNEQFF.

This clonotype came up a few times. The gene calls are TRBV6-5 and TRBJ1-1; 8 bases line up with TRBD1. Germline V gives CDR1 MNHEY, CDR2 SVGAGI. The CDR3 is made up of 16 amino acids. Trimming removed 0 bases from V and 1 base from J; junction bases left unmatched: 4. Here the CDR3 DNA reads TGTGCCAGCAGTTACTCGCCCGACAGGGGGAACACTGAAGCTTTCTTT. Its translation: CASSYSPDRGNTEAFF.

The sample holds many counts of this clonotype. The genes are TRBV20-1 and TRBJ2-5; TRBD2 matches at 8 bases. Losses at the gene ends were 6 bases for V and 5 bases for J; bases not matched to a gene: 11. The germline V gene encodes CDR1 DFQATT and CDR2 SNEGSKA (reference sequence). This CDR3 contains 14 residues. The DNA of the CDR3 is TGCAGTGCCCCCGGGGGGGGAGGAGGGGAGACCCAGTACTTC. It translates to CSAPGGGGGETQYF.

There are a few counts of this clonotype. This sequence joins TRBV7-3 and TRBJ1-5, with 7 bases matching TRBD1. The germline V gene has CDR1 SGHTA and CDR2 FQGTGA. V shed 5 bases, J shed 7 bases, and the junction held 5 bases outside the gene matches. This CDR3 contains 13 residues. CDR3 residues: CASSKGQAQPQHF. CDR3 nucleotide sequence: TGTGCCAGCAGCAAAGGACAGGCCCAGCCCCAGCATTTT.

This clonotype was observed many times. V usage is TRBV4-3 and J usage is TRBJ1-1; TRBD1 is a possible D gene (5 bases). The germline V gene has CDR1 LGHNA and CDR2 YSLEER. The V end was cut by 4 bases, the J end by 4 bases, with 10 bases between. There are 13 residues in the CDR3. CDR3: CASSPGGRTEAFF. The CDR3 nucleotides are TGCGCCAGCAGCCCCGGGGGACGCACTGAAGCTTTCTTT.

V usage is TRBV4-1 and J usage is TRBJ2-6; 8 bases fit TRBD1. V was clipped by 0 bases and J by 2 bases; unmatched bases: 12. The CDR3 length is 20 residues. Germline CDR1 and CDR2: MGHRA and YSYEKL. Written as DNA, the CDR3 is TGCGCCAGCAGCCAAGAAAGGTCCGGACAGGGTCAGGCTGGGGCCAACGTCCTGACTTTC. Protein product: CASSQERSGQGQAGANVLTF.

The chain recombines TRBV4-1 with TRBJ2-4, with 9 nucleotides matching TRBD2. The V gene end was trimmed by 4 bases and the J gene end by 5 bases; junction bases not matched to a gene: 9. The germline gives CDR1 MGHRA, CDR2 YSYEKL. This CDR3 is built from 16 residues. CDR3 loop: CASSPQAAGGQNIQYF. The CDR3 DNA reads as TGCGCCAGCAGCCCTCAGGCAGCGGGGGGACAAAACATTCAGTACTTC.

The V and J genes are TRBV4-1 and TRBJ1-5; TRBD1 might be the D (6 bases). V lost 2 bases and J lost 2, with 13 bases in between. Per germline, CDR1 MGHRA and CDR2 YSYEKL. The CDR3 has 16 residues. Here the CDR3 reads CASSQPGAGGNQPQHF. DNA of the CDR3: TGCGCCAGCAGCCAACCGGGGGCCGGAGGCAATCAGCCCCAGCATTTT.

This clonotype was detected a few times. CDR3 nucleotide sequence: TGCGCCAGCGGAGACATATTTAACACTGAAGCTTTCTTT. This translates into CASGDIFNTEAFF. The chain combines TRBV5-1 with TRBJ1-1, with D unresolved. The CDR3 length is 13 residues. The germline V gene has CDR1 SGHRS and CDR2 YFSETQ. V was pared by 7 bases and J by 2 bases, with 12 bases between. The full variable domain, rest sourced from reference TRBV5-1 and TRBJ1-1, is KAGVTQTPRYLIKTRGQQVTLSCSPISGHRSVSWYQQTPGQGLQFLFEYFSETQRNKGNFPGRFSGRQFSNSRSEMNVSTLELGDSALYLCASGDIFNTEAFFGQGTRLTVV.

This chain joins TRBV7-2 and TRBJ1-1; maybe TRBD1 (5 bases). The CDR3 spans 14 residues. Germline assignment: CDR1 SGHTA and CDR2 FQGNSA. Trimming removed 2 bases at V and 6 bases at J, with 13 bases between. CDR3 amino acids: CASSLSGRSAEAFF. The CDR3 DNA follows: TGTGCCAGCAGCTTATCAGGGAGGAGCGCTGAAGCTTTCTTT.

This clonotype was detected a few times. This chain joins TRBV6-2 or TRBV6-3 and TRBJ2-5, with 8 positions matching TRBD2. V lost 3 bases and J lost 5; bases outside the gene matches: 14. Germline-derived CDR1 and CDR2 are MNHEY and SVGEGT. The length of the CDR3 is 17 residues. The CDR3 region is CASSYGETSEAMETQYF. For the CDR3, the DNA is TGTGCCAGCAGTTATGGAGAGACTAGCGAGGCAATGGAGACCCAGTACTTC.

The chain links TRBV7-2 to TRBJ2-5; 8 bases line up with TRBD2. The J segment lost 7 bases and the V segment lost 3 bases, leaving 13 bases of the junction unmatched. The CDR3 has 16 amino acids. Germline-derived CDR1 and CDR2 are SGHTA and FQGNSA. CDR3 in DNA: TGTGCCAGCAGCTTCCTGGGGAGCGTACGGGGGGGGACCCAGTACTTC. The encoded protein is CASSFLGSVRGGTQYF.

The chain employs TRBV2 and TRBJ1-3; D is unclear. In germline, CDR1 is SNHLY, CDR2 FYNNEI. Trimming left V 6 bases short and J 8 bases short, with 11 bases between. The CDR3 is 12 residues long. CDR3 DNA sequence: TGTGCCAGCAGCGCATCTTCGGACACCATATATTTT. Translated: CASSASSDTIYF.

The J gene is TRBJ2-5, the V gene TRBV24-1; D assignment may be TRBD1 or TRBD2 (5 bases each). Deletions cut 4 bases from V and 4 bases from J, with 15 bases between. Germline V CDR1 and CDR2: KGHDR, SFDVKD. The CDR3 sequence is 15 residues long. DNA for the CDR3: TGTGCCACCAGTGACTCCCGGGCTGGGGGAGAGACCCAGTACTTC. Amino acids: CATSDSRAGGETQYF.

This clonotype was observed a handful of times. The chain couples TRBV12-3 or TRBV12-4 to TRBJ2-3, with D possibly TRBD2 on 5 matching bases. This CDR3 comprises 14 residues. V was clipped by 3 bases and J by 4 bases, with 11 bases between them. CDR3 residues: CASSFSIGADTQYF. The DNA for the CDR3 is TGTGCCAGCAGTTTTTCCATCGGGGCAGATACGCAGTATTTT.

This sequence joins TRBV6-6 and TRBJ2-7, with 7 bases matching TRBD1. Germline CDR1 is MNHNY and CDR2 is SVGAGI (reference sequence). Trimming at V came to 2 bases and at J to 2 bases, leaving 3 bases not matched to a gene. The CDR3 has 14 amino acids. CDR3 sequence: CASSYPGQTYEQYV. In DNA, the CDR3 is TGTGCCAGCAGTTACCCGGGACAGACCTACGAGCAGTACGTC.

This rearrangement joins TRBV20-1 to TRBJ1-1; no reliable D call. V lost 2 bases and J 1 base, leaving 2 bases between the germline ends. The CDR3 totals 11 residues. CDR1 and CDR2 (germline): DFQATT, SNEGSKA (reference sequence). CDR3 sequence: CSARPNTEAFF. The DNA of the CDR3 is TGCAGTGCTAGACCGAACACTGAAGCTTTCTTT.

The CDR3 nucleotides are TGTGCCAGCGCACGGATGGGGGGACGAGACGGGGAGCTGTTTTTT. This encodes CASARMGGRDGELFF. The J gene is TRBJ2-2, the V gene TRBV11-2; D perhaps matches TRBD2 (6 bases). Trimming removed 8 bases from V and 7 bases from J, with 20 bases in between. CDR1 and CDR2 (germline): SGHAT, FQNNGV. The CDR3 is made up of 15 amino acids.

This sequence joins TRBV4-3 and TRBJ2-3, with unresolved D. The CDR3 is made up of 15 amino acids. V was cut by 1 base and J by 0 bases, with 8 bases left in between. Germline V gives CDR1 LGHNA, CDR2 YSLEER. CDR3 nucleotide sequence: TGCGCCAGCAGCCAAGCCCAGACTAGCACAGATACGCAGTATTTT. Residues: CASSQAQTSTDTQYF.